What follows describes a single TCR beta chain. Its matching antigen is unknown. This specimen belongs to a study of T cells in tumors after PD-1 blockade. Study-level background: Excluded were patients with checkpoint blockade, immunosuppressants, or radiotherapy or other anti-cancer therapy within 4 weeks. Some patients also took daily vismodegib 150 mg during anti-PD-1 treatment. General study points: Blood contained roughly 43% of the tumor's TCR clonotypes.

TCRdb's table, derived via immunoSEQ multiplex PCR, lists solely in-frame clones and lacks some. Among 60,000 to 65,000 clones listed, approximately 79% were seen once. V was shortened by 3 bases and J by 2 bases, with 10 bases between the two germline ends. From germline, CDR1 is SGHTA and CDR2 FQGNSA. The CDR3 is 14 residues long. The source is a human donor with basal cell carcinoma. V is TRBV7-2 and J is TRBJ2-5, with D perhaps given as TRBD1 or TRBD2 (6 bases each). This specimen consisted of PBMCs, obtained after anti-PD-1 treatment. The CDR3 DNA follows: TGTGCCAGCAGCTTCGAGGGGGGTCAAGAGACCCAGTACTTC. Amino acid sequence: CASSFEGGQETQYF.